A single sample is the source of the 27 T cell receptor beta chains below, sequenced in a study of blood T cells in healthy people across ages. A sample-barcoded 5' primer and a J-beta primer mix were used in a second PCR of about 7 to 12 cycles. TCRdb re-called the 5' RACE reads through MiXCR, storing one row per CDR3 protein. The sample contains about 1 million distinct CDR3 sequences, under 45% of which appear only once. The sample comprised blood. These receptors were collected from an older woman in good health.

V is TRBV20-1 and J is TRBJ2-7, with TRBD2 matching over 9 bases. Germline-derived CDR1 and CDR2 are DFQATT and SNEGSKA (reference sequence). V dropped 4 bases and J dropped 4; count of bases not matched to a gene: 11. This CDR3 spans 15 amino acids. The CDR3 coding sequence is TGCAGTGCTAACCCCGGGGCGGGAGGGCTTTACGAGCAGTACTTC. As protein: CSANPGAGGLYEQYF.

The genes are TRBV20-1 and TRBJ2-5; TRBD1 matches 7 bases. The J segment lost 4 bases and the V segment lost 6 bases, leaving 17 bases of the junction unmatched. The CDR3 runs to 16 residues. Germline V lookup: CDR1 DFQATT, CDR2 SNEGSKA (reference sequence). In nucleotides, the CDR3 is TGCAGTGCCCAAGCCCCGACAGGGCTACGGCGAGAGACCCAGTACTTC. This encodes CSAQAPTGLRRETQYF.

The CDR3 here is CSVGGTSGGTDTQYF. The CDR3 nucleotides read TGCAGCGTGGGCGGGACTAGCGGGGGCACAGATACGCAGTATTTT. The chain couples TRBV29-1 to TRBJ2-3; 13 nucleotides agree with TRBD2. The CDR3 extends over 15 amino acids. Germline-derived CDR1 and CDR2 are SQVTM and ANQGSEA. Losses at the gene ends were 6 bases for V and 1 base for J; bases not matched to a gene: 4.

V is TRBV25-1 and J is TRBJ2-7; 8 positions match TRBD1. V lost 6 bases, J lost 1 base, and 8 bases stayed unmatched. Germline CDR1 MGHDK, CDR2 SYGVNS. The CDR3 length is 15 residues. The CDR3 protein is CASSGGQAISYEQYF. CDR3 nucleotides: TGTGCCAGCAGCGGGGGACAGGCGATATCCTACGAGCAGTACTTC.

The rearrangement links TRBV5-1 to TRBJ2-3, with D possibly being TRBD1 (5 bases). CDR3 length: 15 amino acids. Germline V gene lookup returns CDR1 SGHRS and CDR2 YFSETQ. With 0 bases removed from V and 2 bases from J, the gap between germline ends came to 10 bases. The CDR3 nucleotides are TGCGCCAGCAGCTTGGCGGACACGTACACAGATACGCAGTATTTT. Its translation: CASSLADTYTDTQYF. Based on the CDR3 plus reference TRBV5-1 and TRBJ2-3, the full variable domain is KAGVTQTPRYLIKTRGQQVTLSCSPISGHRSVSWYQQTPGQGLQFLFEYFSETQRNKGNFPGRFSGRQFSNSRSEMNVSTLELGDSALYLCASSLADTYTDTQYFGPGTRLTVL.

The chain combines TRBV5-1 with TRBJ2-3, with no clear D. The CDR3 covers 16 residues. Trimming shortened V by 0 bases and J by 2 bases, and 13 bases separated the two germline ends. From germline, CDR1 is SGHRS and CDR2 YFSETQ. CDR3 nucleotides: TGCGCCAGCAGCTTGGAGGACGGAACCTCCACAGATACGCAGTATTTT. It encodes CASSLEDGTSTDTQYF. Based on the CDR3 plus reference TRBV5-1 and TRBJ2-3, the full variable domain is KAGVTQTPRYLIKTRGQQVTLSCSPISGHRSVSWYQQTPGQGLQFLFEYFSETQRNKGNFPGRFSGRQFSNSRSEMNVSTLELGDSALYLCASSLEDGTSTDTQYFGPGTRLTVL.

This chain uses TRBV29-1 with TRBJ2-1; 8 bases map to TRBD1. CDR3 length: 14 amino acids. Germline trimming cut 3 bases from V and 4 bases from J; bases unmatched to any gene: 5. Germline assignment: CDR1 SQVTM and CDR2 ANQGSEA. DNA of the CDR3: TGCAGCGTTGAGGCAGGGACAGGTTACAATGAGCAGTTCTTC. It encodes CSVEAGTGYNEQFF.

The chain employs TRBV18 and TRBJ2-7, with 9 bases that match TRBD1. Trimming took 0 bases from V and 5 from J; bases not matched to a gene: 8. The length of the CDR3 is 16 residues. The germline gives CDR1 KGHSH, CDR2 LQKENI. The CDR3: CASSPPIGTGPNEQYF. CDR3 in DNA: TGTGCCAGCTCACCACCGATCGGGACAGGGCCGAACGAGCAGTACTTC.

This clonotype was observed once. The V call is TRBV3-1, the J call TRBJ2-3, with unresolved D. Germline V CDR1 and CDR2: LGHDT, YNNKEL (reference sequence). The CDR3 consists of 14 residues. Trimming pared 0 bases from V and 5 bases from J, leaving 9 bases between. CDR3 residues: CASSQDLGEDTQYF. CDR3 bases: TGTGCCAGCAGCCAAGACCTAGGTGAAGATACGCAGTATTTT.

V usage is TRBV6-5 and J usage is TRBJ2-7; 8 bases align to TRBD1. Unmatched junction bases numbered 7, after V lost 6 bases and J lost 3 bases. Germline V lookup: CDR1 MNHEY, CDR2 SVGAGI. This CDR3 spans 14 amino acids. This CDR3 is CASSRRTGNYEQYF. CDR3 nucleotide sequence: TGTGCCAGCAGCCGCCGGACAGGGAACTACGAGCAGTACTTC.

The chain employs TRBV6-1 and TRBJ2-5; 7 nucleotides agree with TRBD2. The trim removed 1 base at V and 5 bases at J, leaving 7 bases unmatched. CDR1 and CDR2 (germline): MNHNS, SASEGT. The CDR3 has 15 amino acids. The CDR3 region has the DNA TGTGCCAGCAGTGAAGATGGGGGAGGGCGGGAGACCCAGTACTTC. Protein product: CASSEDGGGRETQYF.

The chain employs TRBV30 and TRBJ2-1, with TRBD2 matching 12 bases. The CDR3 consists of 12 residues. V trimming: 6 bases; J trimming: 9 bases; junction bases outside the gene matches: 3. Germline CDR1 and CDR2: GTSNPN and SVGIG (reference sequence). The CDR3 loop reads CACTGLAGEQFF. The CDR3 DNA follows: TGTGCCTGCACGGGACTAGCGGGTGAGCAGTTCTTC.

This clonotype was seen at least ten times. An end of the junction differs from the germline gene, which may be a read error. The chain carries TRBV5-1 and TRBJ2-7; 7 bases match TRBD1. Germline CDR1 and CDR2: SGHRS and YFSETQ. CDR3 length equals 14 residues. The CDR3 DNA reads as TGTGCCAGCAGTCCATGGGACAGCTCCTACGAGCAGTACTTC. Translation gives CASSPWDSSYEQYF.

This clonotype appeared a few times. V is TRBV7-6 and J is TRBJ2-4; D might be TRBD1 (6 bases). The closer fit of TRBJ2-7 to the DNA end suggests the J call may be wrong. The CDR3 length is 14 residues. Germline V gene sequence: CDR1 SGHVS, CDR2 FNYEAQ. For the CDR3, the DNA is TGTGCCAGTAGCAGAGCTACAGGGTCCTACGAGCAGTACTTC. It specifies CASSRATGSYEQYF.

This rearrangement joins TRBV18 to TRBJ2-3; 9 nucleotides align to TRBD2. V trimming: 4 bases; J trimming: 3 bases; junction bases outside the gene matches: 11. The germline CDR1 and CDR2 sequences are KGHSH and LQKENI. This CDR3 contains 17 residues. As DNA, the CDR3 is TGTGCCAGCTCACATGGGACCGGGACTAGCTCGACAGATACGCAGTATTTT. Translation gives CASSHGTGTSSTDTQYF.

This clonotype has just a few counts. The chain couples TRBV10-1 to TRBJ2-1, with D possibly matching TRBD2 (5 bases). Per the germline V gene, CDR1 is WNHNN and CDR2 is SYGVQD (reference sequence). The CDR3 length is 14 residues. Trimming cost V 0 bases and J 6 bases, with 9 bases left between them. CDR3 sequence (DNA): TGCGCCAGCAGTGAGTCAAATAGCGTCAATGAGCAGTTCTTC. It codes for CASSESNSVNEQFF.

This clonotype was recorded a few times. The chain has TRBV20-1 and TRBJ2-1, with TRBD2 matching over 8 bases. Germline V gene lookup returns CDR1 DFQATT and CDR2 SNEGSKA (reference sequence). The CDR3 spans 15 residues. V lost 3 bases, J lost 9 bases, and 13 bases stayed unmatched. The CDR3 DNA reads as TGCAGTGCTAGTAACGGGAGGGCCTGGAAGAGTGAGCAGTTCTTC. This encodes CSASNGRAWKSEQFF.

This chain links TRBV7-6 with TRBJ1-6; D perhaps matches TRBD1 (6 bases). Germline CDR1 reads SGHVS; CDR2 reads FNYEAQ. CDR3 length equals 15 residues. V lost 0 bases and J lost 5, with 8 bases in between. In DNA, the CDR3 is TGTGCCAGCAGCTTAGCCAGGGGTAATAATTCACCCCTCCACTTT. It encodes CASSLARGNNSPLHF.

This clonotype has a single count. This chain connects TRBV5-1 to TRBJ1-4; D is undetermined. Germline-derived CDR1 and CDR2 are SGHRS and YFSETQ. V lost 0 bases and J 0 bases, leaving 9 bases between the germline ends. This CDR3 is 16 amino acids long. CDR3 DNA: TGCGCCAGCAGCTTGGCACCGCCAACAACTAATGAAAAACTGTTTTTT. It encodes CASSLAPPTTNEKLFF.

The chain uses TRBV20-1 and TRBJ2-4, with D possibly being TRBD1 (6 bases). The J call may be in error: the DNA end matches TRBJ2-7 better. The germline gives CDR1 DFQATT, CDR2 SNEGSKA (reference sequence). The CDR3 extends over 14 amino acids. The CDR3 protein is CSARDIRGTYEQYF. The CDR3 nucleotides are TGCAGTGCTAGAGATATAAGGGGGACCTACGAGCAGTACTTC.

There are a few counts of this clonotype. V usage is TRBV7-9 and J usage is TRBJ2-1; 7 bases are shared with TRBD2. Unmatched junction bases numbered 10, after V lost 2 bases and J lost 0 bases. The length of the CDR3 is 18 residues. CDR1 and CDR2 (germline): SEHNR, FQNEAQ (reference sequence). The DNA for the CDR3 is TGTGCCAGCAGCTTACGTCTCGGGACTAACCCCTCCTACAATGAGCAGTTCTTC. Its protein is CASSLRLGTNPSYNEQFF.

The rearrangement links TRBV29-1 to TRBJ1-1, with a tentative D call TRBD1 (5 bases). V was shortened by 4 bases and J by 1 base, with 10 bases between the two germline ends. The CDR3 extends over 13 amino acids. Germline values: CDR1 SQVTM, CDR2 ANQGSEA. This CDR3 reads CSVVRTSNTEAFF. CDR3 DNA: TGCAGCGTTGTGAGGACATCGAACACTGAAGCTTTCTTT.

This clonotype has ten or more counts. The chain couples TRBV7-9 to TRBJ1-6; the D is unclear. Germline lookup yields CDR1 SEHNR and CDR2 FQNEAQ (reference sequence). Deletions cut 1 base from V and 0 bases from J, with 10 bases between. This CDR3 region has 17 residues. As DNA, the CDR3 is TGTGCCAGCAGCTTAGACGGGGTGGACTCCTATAATTCACCCCTCCACTTT. Residues: CASSLDGVDSYNSPLHF.

This clonotype was detected only a few times. The V and J genes are TRBV30 and TRBJ2-6; TRBD1 aligns across 7 bases. Unmatched junction bases numbered 5, after V lost 3 bases and J lost 0 bases. This CDR3 is built from 16 residues. Germline values: CDR1 GTSNPN, CDR2 SVGIG (reference sequence). The CDR3 region has the DNA TGTGCCTGGAGATACGGACAGGTCTCTGGGGCCAACGTCCTGACTTTC. Translating gives CAWRYGQVSGANVLTF.

This clonotype was observed a handful of times. The CDR3 loop is CASSPRGGVNEQYF. CDR3 nucleotide sequence: TGTGCCAGCAGTCCTCGAGGAGGGGTAAACGAGCAGTACTTC. The genes are TRBV28 and TRBJ2-5; D possibly corresponds to TRBD2 (6 bases). The J call may be faulty, since TRBJ2-7 better matches the DNA end. This CDR3 has 14 amino acids. Germline lookup yields CDR1 MDHEN and CDR2 SYDVKM.

This sequence joins TRBV20-1 and TRBJ2-1, with 8 bases aligning to TRBD1. The J call is uncertain, as TRBJ2-7 better fits the DNA end. This CDR3 has 18 residues. The germline CDR1 and CDR2 sequences are DFQATT and SNEGSKA (reference sequence). CDR3 protein: CSASTSGPGQDSYNEQYF. The CDR3 coding sequence is TGCAGTGCTAGCACTTCTGGCCCGGGACAGGATTCCTACAATGAGCAGTACTTC.

The rearrangement links TRBV20-1 to TRBJ2-5; 12 nucleotides agree with TRBD2. J was trimmed by 5 bases and V by 3 bases; bases with no gene match: 7. This CDR3 has 15 residues. Germline V lookup: CDR1 DFQATT, CDR2 SNEGSKA (reference sequence). The CDR3 coding sequence is TGCAGTGCTAGGTTGACTAGCGGGAGTTGGGAGACCCAGTACTTC. Amino acids: CSARLTSGSWETQYF.